Each of the 26 T cell receptor beta chains below was sequenced from the same sample in a study of T cells in Graves' hyperthyroidism and ophthalmopathy. Researchers amplified the TCR beta CDR3 regions from RNA transcripts. A set of HTBI primers served as the primers for a first-round RT-PCR of the TCR CDR3. TCRdb re-analysed the multiplex PCR reads in MiXCR, keeping a single row per CDR3 protein. The data hold about 560,000 distinct CDR3 sequences, with over 15% observed a single time. The material sequenced was blood. Receptors were obtained from a woman aged 18-29 years with Graves' hyperthyroidism.

This clonotype was counted many times. The V call is TRBV5-1, the J call TRBJ1-5; 7 nucleotides line up with TRBD1. The CDR3 contains 15 residues. Germline V gene sequence: CDR1 SGHRS, CDR2 YFSETQ. J lost 2 bases, V lost 0 bases, and 2 bases had no gene match. Here the CDR3 reads CASSLDTGGNQPQHF. In nucleotides, the CDR3 is TGCGCCAGCAGCTTGGATACAGGGGGCAATCAGCCCCAGCATTTT.

This clonotype was found a few times. The V and J genes are TRBV30 and TRBJ2-1; 10 nucleotides line up with TRBD2. The germline V gene has CDR1 GTSNPN and CDR2 SVGIG (reference sequence). This CDR3 is built from 17 residues. V trimming: 1 base; J trimming: 2 bases; junction bases outside the gene matches: 8. DNA of the CDR3: TGTGCCTGGAGTGGATCTAGCGGGAGTCTCCCCTACAATGAGCAGTTCTTC. Translation gives CAWSGSSGSLPYNEQFF.

This clonotype was counted ten times or more. The CDR3 DNA is TGTGCCAGCATCCCCCGCCGGCCGACGGCGGACAGGGGGGAGCTGTTTTTT. Translation: CASIPRRPTADRGELFF. The genes are TRBV6-1 and TRBJ2-2, with 7 bases that match TRBD1. Losses at the gene ends were 7 bases for V and 8 bases for J; bases not matched to a gene: 19. In germline, CDR1 is MNHNS, CDR2 SASEGT. This CDR3 is built from 17 residues.

The chain links TRBV27 to TRBJ2-6; D is unclear. The CDR3 has 15 residues. Trimming stripped 3 bases from V and 0 bases from J, with 6 bases between. Germline values: CDR1 MNHEY, CDR2 SMNVEV (reference sequence). The CDR3 spells CASSFFSSGANVLTF. For the CDR3, the DNA is TGTGCCAGCAGTTTTTTCAGCTCTGGGGCCAACGTCCTGACTTTC.

The rearrangement joins TRBV19 to TRBJ2-2; 8 nucleotides align to TRBD1. Germline-derived CDR1 and CDR2 are LNHDA and SQIVND (reference sequence). V shed 8 bases, J shed 2 bases, and the junction held 13 bases outside the gene matches. The CDR3 loop spans 17 amino acids. The CDR3: CASSFPLDRVNTGELFF. The CDR3 DNA reads TGTGCCAGTTCTTTCCCTTTGGACAGGGTAAACACCGGGGAGCTGTTTTTT.

This clonotype was recorded many times. V usage is TRBV12-3 or TRBV12-4 and J usage is TRBJ2-3; TRBD2 is a possible D gene (5 bases). V lost 4 bases and J 4 bases, leaving 9 bases between the germline ends. The length of the CDR3 is 13 residues. The CDR3 bases are TGTGCCAGCAGTTCCGAGGGATCAGATACGCAGTATTTT. Its translation: CASSSEGSDTQYF.

As concerns this clonotype: This may be a read error: a much more frequent sequence differs by one nucleotide. V and J are TRBV12-3 or TRBV12-4 and TRBJ2-1, with 11 nucleotides matching TRBD2. The end of the DNA fits TRBJ2-7 better, so the J call may be wrong. The CDR3 is 15 amino acids. The DNA for the CDR3 is TGTGCCAGCACCGCTAGCGGGAGGACCTACAATGAGCAGTACTTC. Translation: CASTASGRTYNEQYF.

The rearrangement uses TRBV7-6 and TRBJ2-5; TRBD2 matches 7 bases. CDR3 length: 15 amino acids. Trimming at V came to 5 bases and at J to 2 bases, leaving 8 bases not matched to a gene. Germline CDR1 is SGHVS and CDR2 is FNYEAQ. CDR3 nucleotide sequence: TGTGCCAGCAGCGACGCACTAGCGTGGCAAGAGACCCAGTACTTC. It codes for CASSDALAWQETQYF.

This clonotype came up many times. This rearrangement joins TRBV2 to TRBJ1-1, with D tentatively TRBD1 (6 bases). The V end lost 4 bases, the J end lost 3 bases, and 12 bases lay between the germline ends. This CDR3 region has 14 residues. Germline values: CDR1 SNHLY, CDR2 FYNNEI. The CDR3 coding sequence is TGTGCCAGCAGTGGGGCGGGGGCGGACACTGAAGCTTTCTTT. It yields the protein CASSGAGADTEAFF.

This clonotype has at least ten counts. The J gene is TRBJ2-1, the V gene TRBV12-3 or TRBV12-4, with 14 nucleotides matching TRBD2. CDR3 length: 20 amino acids. V shed 7 bases and J 0 bases; nucleotides not matched to a gene: 14. The CDR3 bases are TGTGCCAGCAATGTAGGACTAGCGGGGGGACTTAGGAGCTCCTACAATGAGCAGTTCTTC. It yields the protein CASNVGLAGGLRSSYNEQFF.

About this clonotype itself: This may come from a read error, since a much larger clone is one base off. V and J are TRBV6-2 or TRBV6-3 and TRBJ2-7, with 10 bases fitting TRBD2. Germline values: CDR1 MNHEY, CDR2 SVGEGT. The CDR3 length is 16 residues. The CDR3 here is CASSPEATSGSYEQCF. In DNA form, the CDR3 reads TGTGCCAGCAGTCCCGAAGCGACTAGCGGGTCCTACGAGCAGTGCTTC.

This chain joins TRBV6-1 and TRBJ2-5, with D tentatively TRBD2 (7 bases). CDR1 is MNHNS, CDR2 SASEGT, per germline. The CDR3 is made up of 14 amino acids. V was pared by 10 bases and J by 5 bases, with 20 bases between. CDR3 sequence: CATRRGGKGETQYF. The CDR3 DNA is TGTGCCACCCGGAGGGGGGGGAAGGGTGAGACCCAGTACTTC.

This clonotype was counted between two and nine times. The rearrangement links TRBV5-6 to TRBJ2-5, with 7 positions matching TRBD2. The V and J ends lost 0 bases and 4 bases, in that order; junction bases with no gene match: 6. The CDR3 covers 15 residues. Germline V gene lookup returns CDR1 SGHDT and CDR2 YYEEEE. CDR3 in amino acids: CASSLAFSGGETQYF. CDR3 nucleotides: TGTGCCAGCAGCTTGGCCTTTTCGGGGGGAGAGACCCAGTACTTC. The whole variable domain, remainder taken from reference TRBV5-6 and TRBJ2-5, is DAGVTQSPTHLIKTRGQQVTLRCSPKSGHDTVSWYQQALGQGPQFIFQYYEEEERQRGNFPDRFSGHQFPNYSSELNVNALLLGDSALYLCASSLAFSGGETQYFGPGTRLLVL.

With respect to this clonotype: A read error may explain this, as a much larger clone is one base away. CDR3 sequence: CASATRPPTTDTQYF. The CDR3 region has the DNA TGTGCTAGTGCCACGAGACCCCCAACCACAGATACGCAGTATTTT. The chain joins TRBV12-5 to TRBJ2-3, with D unresolved. The V gene's germline CDR1 is LGHNT and CDR2 FRNRAP. V lost 7 bases to trimming and J lost 2 bases, with 16 bases between them. The CDR3 has 15 residues.

The CDR3 DNA sequence: TGCAGCGGAACCCCCTCTAACGGGGAGCTGTTTTTT. Translating gives CSGTPSNGELFF. This chain links TRBV29-1 with TRBJ2-2; D gene unclear. Germline CDR1 reads SQVTM; CDR2 reads ANQGSEA. The CDR3 runs 12 residues. Trimming stripped 7 bases from V and 7 bases from J, with 13 bases between.

This clonotype was detected only a few times. This rearrangement joins TRBV9 to TRBJ1-5, with D possibly matching TRBD1 (6 bases). CDR3 length equals 12 residues. The V gene's germline CDR1 is SGDLS and CDR2 YYNGEE. V lost 0 bases, J lost 9 bases, and 7 bases lay in between. CDR3 nucleotide sequence: TGTGCCAGCAGCGTAGAGGGGGGGCCCCAGCATTTT. This sequence encodes CASSVEGGPQHF.

The rearrangement links TRBV7-2 to TRBJ1-5, with no clear D. Germline CDR1 is SGHTA and CDR2 is FQGNSA. CDR3 length equals 16 residues. The V gene lost 1 base and the J gene lost 7 bases, with 17 bases spanning the gap. The chain's CDR3 is CASSLVPIQTGQPQHF. The DNA of the CDR3 is TGTGCCAGCAGCTTAGTTCCAATTCAAACGGGGCAGCCCCAGCATTTT.

This clonotype occurred many times. The chain links TRBV30 to TRBJ2-3; D ambiguous. Germline V gene lookup returns CDR1 GTSNPN and CDR2 SVGIG (reference sequence). V was pared by 0 bases and J by 0 bases, with 10 bases between. The CDR3 consists of 15 residues. CDR3: CAWSVLGLSTDTQYF. Written as DNA, the CDR3 is TGTGCCTGGAGTGTACTCGGCCTTAGCACAGATACGCAGTATTTT.

This clonotype was observed at least ten times. The rearrangement links TRBV11-2 to TRBJ1-1, with a tentative D call TRBD1 (5 bases). V was clipped by 6 bases and J by 9 bases, with 23 bases between them. CDR3 length: 15 amino acids. Germline V CDR1 and CDR2: SGHAT, FQNNGV. In DNA, the CDR3 is TGTGCCAGCAGGTCCGTTTCCGGGACCCTGCAACAAGCTTTCTTT. It specifies CASRSVSGTLQQAFF.

V usage is TRBV3-1 and J usage is TRBJ1-3, with D hard to call. CDR1 is LGHDT and CDR2 is YNNKEL in the germline V gene (reference sequence). Trimming cost V 0 bases and J 2 bases, with 8 bases left between them. This CDR3 has 15 amino acids. The CDR3 spells CASSQDEHAGNTIYF. The CDR3 DNA sequence: TGTGCCAGCAGCCAAGATGAACATGCTGGAAACACCATATATTTT.

A word on this clonotype: A much larger clonotype is one base distant, so this may be a read error. The chain is built from TRBV20-1 and TRBJ2-7; 9 nucleotides line up with TRBD2. The DNA end is a closer match to TRBJ2-1, so the J assignment may be wrong. This CDR3 is 13 amino acids long. Germline CDR1 and CDR2: DFQATT and SNEGSKA (reference sequence). For the CDR3, the DNA is TGCAGTGCTAGTCAGCGGGGGGACTACGAGCAGTTCTTC. This sequence encodes CSASQRGDYEQFF.

The table lists this clonotype with many counts. J is TRBJ1-1 and V is TRBV5-1; no definite D call. This CDR3 contains 13 residues. Germline V gives CDR1 SGHRS, CDR2 YFSETQ. Deletions cut 2 bases from V and 1 base from J, with 6 bases between. CDR3 sequence reads: CASSFEGNTEAFF. CDR3 in DNA: TGCGCCAGCAGCTTCGAGGGGAACACTGAAGCTTTCTTT.

The chain has TRBV4-2 and TRBJ2-3; TRBD1 is a possible D gene (6 bases). CDR3 length: 15 amino acids. CDR1 is LGHNA and CDR2 is YNFKEQ in the germline V gene. The V end lost 7 bases, the J end lost 2 bases, and 16 bases lay between the germline ends. In nucleotides, the CDR3 is TGTGCCAGCAAGAAAGCGGACAGCCACACAGATACGCAGTATTTT. It translates to CASKKADSHTDTQYF.

The rearrangement joins TRBV20-1 to TRBJ2-2, with D unclear. Trimming shortened V by 0 bases and J by 6 bases, and 11 bases separated the two germline ends. The germline gives CDR1 DFQATT, CDR2 SNEGSKA (reference sequence). The length of the CDR3 is 14 residues. CDR3 in amino acids: CSARDKAISGELFF. The CDR3 coding sequence is TGCAGTGCTAGAGATAAAGCGATTTCCGGGGAGCTGTTTTTT.

This clonotype was found a few times. A junction boundary mismatches the germline segment, possibly from a read error. The CDR3 spells CASRPGTGQDTQYF. The CDR3 region has the DNA TGCGCCAGCAGGCCCGGGACAGGACAAGATACCCAGTACTTC. The chain has TRBV10-2 and TRBJ2-5; 8 bases fit TRBD1. Per germline, CDR1 WSHSY and CDR2 SAAADI. The CDR3 is made up of 14 amino acids.

This clonotype was seen at least ten times. This chain links TRBV5-1 with TRBJ1-1, with D unresolved. CDR1 SGHRS and CDR2 YFSETQ come from the germline V gene. V gave up 7 bases and J gave up 8 bases, with 18 bases separating them. The CDR3 is 13 amino acids. The CDR3, as DNA: TGCGCCAGCGGAGAACAGCCAACGGGAGAAGCTTTCTTT. Its protein product is CASGEQPTGEAFF. The complete variable domain, with remaining parts taken from reference TRBV5-1 and TRBJ1-1, reads KAGVTQTPRYLIKTRGQQVTLSCSPISGHRSVSWYQQTPGQGLQFLFEYFSETQRNKGNFPGRFSGRQFSNSRSEMNVSTLELGDSALYLCASGEQPTGEAFFGQGTRLTVV.